This T cell receptor beta chain was recorded in a study of shared clonotypes between healthy human individuals. Study outcomes and limitations: Shared clonotypes: about 5.3% naive CD4, around 3.4% naive CD8, about 2.5% memory CD4, 0.4% memory CD8. Generally, naive subsets (rather than memory subsets) showed larger estimated richness. A reduction in generation probabilities was seen for non-shared clonotypes relative to those shared by all four donors.

V was shortened by 11 bases and J by 5 bases, with 16 bases between the two germline ends. In germline, CDR1 is SGHNT, CDR2 YENEEA. This CDR3 has 12 residues. About this clone itself: Its antigen is still unknown.

The genomic DNA of each subset was split evenly across several immunoSEQ plates. Profiled with immunoSEQ multiplex PCR; TCRdb holds only in-frame clones, not every one. The sample includes about 2.4 million clones, more than 85% of them seen just once. The receptor was isolated from a man aged 18 to 29 in good health. Some clones in this sample may be carry-over from other donors' samples. Source material: naive CD4+ T cells from PBMCs. Subset described: CD45RA+ positively selected. V usage is TRBV11-3 and J usage is TRBJ2-7; D assignment may be TRBD1 or TRBD2 (5 bases each). For the CDR3, the DNA is TGTGCCTCCGGCAGGGAGAAGGACGAGCAGTACTTC. As protein: CASGREKDEQYF.